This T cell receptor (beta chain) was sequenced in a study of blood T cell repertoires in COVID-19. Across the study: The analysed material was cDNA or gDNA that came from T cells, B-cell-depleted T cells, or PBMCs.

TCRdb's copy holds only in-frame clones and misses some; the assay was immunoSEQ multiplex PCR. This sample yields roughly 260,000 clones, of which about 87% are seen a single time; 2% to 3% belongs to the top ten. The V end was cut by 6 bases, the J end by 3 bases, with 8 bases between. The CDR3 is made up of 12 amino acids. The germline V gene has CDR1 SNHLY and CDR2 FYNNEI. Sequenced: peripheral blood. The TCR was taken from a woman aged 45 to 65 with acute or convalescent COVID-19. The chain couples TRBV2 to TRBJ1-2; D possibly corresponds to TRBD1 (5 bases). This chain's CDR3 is CASRGVDYGYTF. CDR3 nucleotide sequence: TGTGCCAGCAGAGGGGTTGACTATGGCTACACCTTC. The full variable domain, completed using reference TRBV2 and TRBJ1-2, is EPEVTQTPSHQVTQMGQEVILRCVPISNHLYFYWYRQILGQKVEFLVSFYNNEISEKSEIFDDQFSVERPDGSNFTLKIRSTKLEDSAMYFCASRGVDYGYTFGSGTRLTVV.